Below are 17 T cell receptor beta chains sequenced from a single sample in a study of Ad26.COV2.S vaccination and SARS-CoV-2 variants. Documented treatment: 15 to 20 received Ad26.COV2.S at low or high dose, single or two shots; a few received placebo; per-sample allocation not given. Samples came from day 63 after the first vaccine or placebo injection. TCRdb keeps only in-frame clones here, not all; method: immunoSEQ multiplex PCR. Among 300,000 to 500,000 clones listed, 70% to 90% were seen once. This sample comprised peripheral blood, obtained in a trial of Ad26.COV2.S vaccine versus placebo. The receptors here all came from a person aged 18-60 years who received the Ad26.COV2.S COVID-19 vaccine or a placebo.

This chain connects TRBV9 to TRBJ2-3; 8 bases map to TRBD1. CDR1 is SGDLS, CDR2 YYNGEE, per germline. The CDR3 sequence is 15 residues long. With V trimmed by 3 bases and J by 2 bases, 5 bases remained unmatched. CDR3 sequence (DNA): TGTGCCAGCAGCGCGACAGGGGATTCCACAGATACGCAGTATTTT. It specifies CASSATGDSTDTQYF.

This clone was seen more than once but under ten times. V and J are TRBV5-1 and TRBJ1-3; unclear D gene. V was shortened by 5 bases and J by 4 bases, with 16 bases between the two germline ends. In germline, CDR1 is SGHRS, CDR2 YFSETQ. There are 15 residues in the CDR3. The CDR3 region has the DNA TGCGCCAGCAGTACCGACTCGCGAGGGGGAAACACCATATATTTT. This gives the protein CASSTDSRGGNTIYF. Combining the CDR3 with reference TRBV5-1 and TRBJ1-3 gives the whole variable domain KAGVTQTPRYLIKTRGQQVTLSCSPISGHRSVSWYQQTPGQGLQFLFEYFSETQRNKGNFPGRFSGRQFSNSRSEMNVSTLELGDSALYLCASSTDSRGGNTIYFGEGSWLTVV.

The chain has TRBV24-1 and TRBJ1-2; D is ambiguous. The CDR3 loop spans 15 amino acids. V lost 5 bases and J lost 0, with 12 bases in between. Germline V gene data show CDR1 as KGHDR and CDR2 as SFDVKD. As DNA, the CDR3 is TGTGCCACCAGTGGAACACAGAGAGCTAACTATGGCTACACCTTC. Protein product: CATSGTQRANYGYTF.

The V and J genes are TRBV7-9 and TRBJ2-5, with D possibly being TRBD2 (5 bases). CDR1 is SEHNR, CDR2 FQNEAQ, per germline (reference sequence). Trimming left V 7 bases short and J 3 bases short, with 18 bases between. The CDR3 has 15 amino acids. CDR3 coding DNA: TGTGCCAGCAACCGCCGAGGGCGAAGGGAAGAGACCCAGTACTTC. Amino acid sequence: CASNRRGRREETQYF.

This clone was counted between two and nine times. This chain joins TRBV5-5 and TRBJ1-6; no clear D. V was clipped by 4 bases and J by 8 bases, with 13 bases between them. Germline CDR1 SGHKS, CDR2 YYEKEE (reference sequence). The CDR3 is 14 residues long. Here the CDR3 reads CASSGDDTYSPLHF. CDR3 nucleotides: TGTGCCAGCAGCGGCGATGACACCTATTCACCCCTCCACTTT.

This rearrangement joins TRBV19 to TRBJ1-1; D is uncertain. V was shortened by 4 bases and J by 5 bases, with 8 bases between the two germline ends. Per germline, CDR1 LNHDA and CDR2 SQIVND (reference sequence). There are 12 residues in the CDR3. The CDR3 sequence is CASSTGLTEAFF. CDR3 sequence (DNA): TGTGCCAGTAGTACCGGGCTAACTGAAGCTTTCTTT.

The chain links TRBV5-1 to TRBJ1-1, with D possibly being TRBD1 (5 bases). The V gene's germline CDR1 is SGHRS and CDR2 YFSETQ. The V end was cut by 4 bases, the J end by 6 bases, with 25 bases between. This CDR3 comprises 17 residues. The CDR3 nucleotides are TGCGCCAGCAGCCCTGTGGACACCGGCTTCCCGGGGCCTGAAGCTTTCTTT. It yields the protein CASSPVDTGFPGPEAFF.

Notes on this clone: The identical CDR3 is also encoded by other nucleotide sequences in the sample. The chain couples TRBV10-3 to TRBJ2-5, with D perhaps TRBD2 (5 bases). The CDR3 contains 13 residues. V was trimmed by 5 bases and J by 1 base, leaving 8 bases between them. Per the germline V gene, CDR1 is ENHRY and CDR2 is SYGVKD. The CDR3 sequence: CAISPGFQETQYF. For the CDR3, the DNA is TGTGCCATCAGTCCGGGGTTCCAAGAGACCCAGTACTTC.

The gene calls are TRBV6-2 or TRBV6-3 and TRBJ1-1, with 8 bases fitting TRBD1. Germline CDR1 reads MNHEY; CDR2 reads SVGEGT. The V segment lost 0 bases and the J segment 6 bases; nucleotides outside the gene matches: 9. This CDR3 comprises 16 residues. CDR3 nucleotides: TGTGCCAGCAGTTACTCCCGGACAGGGTCATTATCTGAAGCTTTCTTT. This codes for CASSYSRTGSLSEAFF.

The chain has TRBV3-1 (or the pseudogene TRBV3-2) and TRBJ1-2, with TRBD1 matching 8 bases. The V segment lost 0 bases and the J segment 4 bases; nucleotides outside the gene matches: 4. Per the germline V gene, CDR1 is LGHDT and CDR2 is YNNKEL (reference sequence). CDR3 length equals 15 residues. The CDR3 loop is CASSQDGTGLYGYTF. CDR3 nucleotides: TGTGCCAGCAGCCAAGACGGGACAGGTCTCTATGGCTACACCTTC.

The chain joins TRBV2 to TRBJ1-1; D call uncertain. The CDR3 consists of 16 residues. V was shortened by 8 bases and J by 0 bases, with 19 bases between the two germline ends. Germline V gives CDR1 SNHLY, CDR2 FYNNEI. CDR3 coding DNA: TGTGCCAGCTCCTCTGTCGGACGGGAAATGAACACTGAAGCTTTCTTT. Amino acids: CASSSVGREMNTEAFF.

The chain couples TRBV19 to TRBJ2-5, with no clear D. The CDR3 is made up of 11 amino acids. Germline V gene data show CDR1 as LNHDA and CDR2 as SQIVND (reference sequence). The V end lost 5 bases, the J end lost 2 bases, and 3 bases lay between the germline ends. The CDR3 DNA follows: TGTGCCAGTAGTCCACAAGAGACCCAGTACTTC. Translation: CASSPQETQYF.

This sequence joins TRBV15 and TRBJ2-1, with no clear D. Germline lookup yields CDR1 LNHNV and CDR2 YYDKDF (reference sequence). This CDR3 contains 16 residues. V was cut by 1 base and J by 2 bases, with 12 bases left in between. CDR3 DNA sequence: TGTGCCACCAGCAGAGTTTTAGGGCAGGCCTACAATGAGCAGTTCTTC. This encodes CATSRVLGQAYNEQFF. Looking up the rest from reference TRBV15 and TRBJ2-1 gives the full variable domain: DAMVIQNPRYQVTQFGKPVTLSCSQTLNHNVMYWYQQKSSQAPKLLFHYYDKDFNNEADTPDNFQSRRPNTSFCFLDIRSPGLGDTAMYLCATSRVLGQAYNEQFFGPGTRLTVL.

The chain uses TRBV5-5 and TRBJ2-7, with 7 bases identical to TRBD1. This CDR3 is 16 amino acids long. With 0 bases clipped from V and 0 bases from J, the junction kept 6 bases outside the gene matches. CDR1 is SGHKS and CDR2 is YYEKEE in the germline V gene (reference sequence). Written as DNA, the CDR3 is TGTGCCAGCAGCTTGGAACGGGACAGCGCCTCCTACGAGCAGTACTTC. Its translation is CASSLERDSASYEQYF.

The V call is TRBV5-6, the J call TRBJ1-2, with no clear D. CDR1 SGHDT and CDR2 YYEEEE come from the germline V gene. CDR3 size: 11 residues. The V and J ends lost 2 bases and 10 bases respectively, with 9 bases between them. CDR3 region: CASSFVGYYTF. The CDR3 DNA reads TGTGCCAGCAGCTTCGTCGGTTACTACACCTTC.

CDR3 protein: CASSQDPGVRRKLFF. The CDR3, as DNA: TGTGCCAGCAGCCAAGATCCGGGGGTAAGGAGAAAACTGTTTTTT. The V gene is TRBV3-1 (or the pseudogene TRBV3-2), the J gene TRBJ1-4; possible D gene TRBD1, 5 bases. Germline assignment: CDR1 LGHDT and CDR2 YNNKEL (reference sequence). Trimming removed 0 bases from V and 10 bases from J, with 15 bases in between. The CDR3 loop spans 15 amino acids.

V usage is TRBV4-3 and J usage is TRBJ2-3, with 9 bases lining up with TRBD2. Looked up from germline, CDR1 is LGHNA and CDR2 is YSLEER. The CDR3 consists of 14 residues. V dropped 1 base and J dropped 9; count of bases not matched to a gene: 5. CDR3 nucleotides: TGCGCCAGCAGCCAAGGCACGACTAGCGGAACGCAGTATTTT. Protein product: CASSQGTTSGTQYF.